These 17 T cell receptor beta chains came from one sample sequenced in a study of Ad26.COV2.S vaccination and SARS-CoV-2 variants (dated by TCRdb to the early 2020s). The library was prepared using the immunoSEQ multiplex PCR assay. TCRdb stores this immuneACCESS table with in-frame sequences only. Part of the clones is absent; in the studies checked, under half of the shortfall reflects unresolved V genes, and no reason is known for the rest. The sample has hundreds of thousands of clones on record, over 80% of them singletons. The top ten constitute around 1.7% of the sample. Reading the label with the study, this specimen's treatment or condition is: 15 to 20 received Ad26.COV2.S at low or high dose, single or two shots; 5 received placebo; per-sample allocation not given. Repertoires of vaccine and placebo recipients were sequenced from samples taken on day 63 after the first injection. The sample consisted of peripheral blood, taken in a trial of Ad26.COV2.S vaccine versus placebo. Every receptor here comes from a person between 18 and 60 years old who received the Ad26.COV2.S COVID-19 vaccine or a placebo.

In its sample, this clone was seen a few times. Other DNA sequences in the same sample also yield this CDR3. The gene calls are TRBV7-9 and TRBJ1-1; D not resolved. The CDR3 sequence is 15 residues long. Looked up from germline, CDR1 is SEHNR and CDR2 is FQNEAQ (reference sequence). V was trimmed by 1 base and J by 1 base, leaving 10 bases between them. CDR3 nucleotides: TGTGCCAGCAGCTTAGTTGAGGGAACGAACACTGAAGCTTTCTTT. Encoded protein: CASSLVEGTNTEAFF.

The CDR3 nucleotides read TGTGCCAGCAGTTATGACAGTCTTTTTAGCAATCAGCCCCAGCATTTT. Translated, it gives CASSYDSLFSNQPQHF. The rearrangement uses TRBV28 and TRBJ1-5; possible D gene TRBD1, 5 bases. This CDR3 region has 16 residues. V was cut by 4 bases and J by 0 bases, with 13 bases left in between. Germline V gene sequence: CDR1 MDHEN, CDR2 SYDVKM. The entire variable domain, with the rest obtained from reference TRBV28 and TRBJ1-5, is as follows: DVKVTQSSRYLVKRTGEKVFLECVQDMDHENMFWYRQDPGLGLRLIYFSYDVKMKEKGDIPEGYSVSREKKERFSLILESASTNQTSMYLCASSYDSLFSNQPQHFGDGTRLSIL.

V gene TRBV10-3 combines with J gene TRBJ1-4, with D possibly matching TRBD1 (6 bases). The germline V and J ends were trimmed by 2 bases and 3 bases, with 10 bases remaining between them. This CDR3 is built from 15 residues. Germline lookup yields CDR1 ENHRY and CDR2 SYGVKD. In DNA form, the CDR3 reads TGTGCCATCAGTGAGGCCGGGACACCTAATGAAAAACTGTTTTTT. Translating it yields CAISEAGTPNEKLFF.

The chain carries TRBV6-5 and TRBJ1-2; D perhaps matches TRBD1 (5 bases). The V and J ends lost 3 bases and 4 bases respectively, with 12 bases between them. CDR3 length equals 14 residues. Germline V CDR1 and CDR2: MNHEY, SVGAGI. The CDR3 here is CASSYPGTTYGYTF. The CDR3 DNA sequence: TGTGCCAGCAGTTATCCCGGGACTACCTATGGCTACACCTTC.

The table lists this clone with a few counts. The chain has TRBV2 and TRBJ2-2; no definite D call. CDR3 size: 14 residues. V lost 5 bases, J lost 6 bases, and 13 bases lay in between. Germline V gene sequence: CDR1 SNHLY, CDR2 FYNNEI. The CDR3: CASSPHKTPGELFF. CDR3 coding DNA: TGTGCCAGCAGTCCCCACAAGACCCCCGGGGAGCTGTTTTTT. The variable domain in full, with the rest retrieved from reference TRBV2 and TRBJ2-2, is EPEVTQTPSHQVTQMGQEVILRCVPISNHLYFYWYRQILGQKVEFLVSFYNNEISEKSEIFDDQFSVERPDGSNFTLKIRSTKLEDSAMYFCASSPHKTPGELFFGEGSRLTVL.

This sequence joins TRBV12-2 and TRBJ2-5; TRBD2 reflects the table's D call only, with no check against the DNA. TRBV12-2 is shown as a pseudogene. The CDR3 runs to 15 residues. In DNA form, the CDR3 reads TGTGCAAGTGGGCCTGCGGGCGGCGGACAAGAGACCCAGTACTTC. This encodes CASGPAGGGQETQYF.

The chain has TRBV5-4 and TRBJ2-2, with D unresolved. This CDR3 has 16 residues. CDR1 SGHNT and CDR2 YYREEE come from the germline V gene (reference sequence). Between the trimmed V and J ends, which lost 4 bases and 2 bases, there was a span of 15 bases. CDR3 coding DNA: TGTGCCAGCAGCACAGACCTAGGGCGTAACACCGGGGAGCTGTTTTTT. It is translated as CASSTDLGRNTGELFF.

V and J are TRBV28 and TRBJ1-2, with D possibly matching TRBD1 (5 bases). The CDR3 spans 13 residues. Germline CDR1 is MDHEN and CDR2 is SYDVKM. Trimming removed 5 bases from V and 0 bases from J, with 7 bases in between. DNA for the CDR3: TGTGCCAGCAGTGACAGTCCTAACTATGGCTACACCTTC. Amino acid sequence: CASSDSPNYGYTF.

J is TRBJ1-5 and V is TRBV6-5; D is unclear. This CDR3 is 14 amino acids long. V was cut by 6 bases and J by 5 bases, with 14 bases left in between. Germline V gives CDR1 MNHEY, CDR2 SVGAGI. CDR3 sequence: CASRQGLGDQPQHF. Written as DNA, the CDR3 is TGTGCCAGCAGGCAAGGTTTGGGCGATCAGCCCCAGCATTTT.

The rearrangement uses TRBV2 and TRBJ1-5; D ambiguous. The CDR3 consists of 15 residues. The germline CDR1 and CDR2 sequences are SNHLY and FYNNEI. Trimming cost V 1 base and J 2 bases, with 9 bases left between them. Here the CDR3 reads CASSEDPGGNQPQHF. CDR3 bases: TGTGCCAGCAGTGAAGATCCTGGCGGCAATCAGCCCCAGCATTTT.

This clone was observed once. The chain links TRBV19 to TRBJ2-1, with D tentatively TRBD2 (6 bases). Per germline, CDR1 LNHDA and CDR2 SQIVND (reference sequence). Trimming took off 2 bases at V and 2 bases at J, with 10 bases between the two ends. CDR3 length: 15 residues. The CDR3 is CASSISAGTYNEQFF. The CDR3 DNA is TGTGCCAGTAGTATATCGGCGGGGACCTACAATGAGCAGTTCTTC.

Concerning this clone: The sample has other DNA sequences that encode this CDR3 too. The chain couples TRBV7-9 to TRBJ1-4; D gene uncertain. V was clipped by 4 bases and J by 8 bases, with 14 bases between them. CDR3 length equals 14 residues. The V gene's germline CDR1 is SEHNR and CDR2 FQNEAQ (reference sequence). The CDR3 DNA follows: TGTGCCAGCAGCTCCGACCGAGGTGGAGAAAAACTGTTTTTT. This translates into CASSSDRGGEKLFF.

The CDR3 loop is CASSAGTGDTGELFF. DNA for the CDR3: TGCGCCAGCAGTGCCGGGACAGGGGATACCGGGGAGCTGTTTTTT. The V and J genes are TRBV10-1 and TRBJ2-2; 10 positions match TRBD1. V lost 4 bases to trimming and J lost 5 bases; unmatched junction nucleotides: 4. Germline assignment: CDR1 WNHNN and CDR2 SYGVQD (reference sequence). This CDR3 has 15 residues.

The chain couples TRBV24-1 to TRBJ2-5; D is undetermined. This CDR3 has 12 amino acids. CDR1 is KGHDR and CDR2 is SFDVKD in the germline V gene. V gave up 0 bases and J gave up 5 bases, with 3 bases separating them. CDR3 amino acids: CATSDLEETQYF. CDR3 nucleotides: TGTGCCACCAGTGATTTGGAGGAGACCCAGTACTTC.

CDR3 residues: CASSHRGLQPQHF. In nucleotides, the CDR3 is TGTGCCAGCAGTCACAGGGGTCTCCAGCCCCAGCATTTT. The rearrangement uses TRBV27 and TRBJ1-5, with TRBD1 identical over 7 bases. Germline V gives CDR1 MNHEY, CDR2 SMNVEV (reference sequence). This CDR3 has 13 residues. V trimming: 5 bases; J trimming: 7 bases; junction bases outside the gene matches: 5.

The CDR3, as DNA: TGCGCCAGCAGCTTATCGGTTGGAGGGGGGAGCTCCTACGAGCAGTACTTC. It encodes CASSLSVGGGSSYEQYF. The rearrangement uses TRBV4-1 and TRBJ2-7; the D call may be TRBD1 or TRBD2 (6 bases each). CDR3 length: 17 residues. Per the germline V gene, CDR1 is MGHRA and CDR2 is YSYEKL. Trimming shortened V by 5 bases and J by 0 bases, and 20 bases separated the two germline ends.

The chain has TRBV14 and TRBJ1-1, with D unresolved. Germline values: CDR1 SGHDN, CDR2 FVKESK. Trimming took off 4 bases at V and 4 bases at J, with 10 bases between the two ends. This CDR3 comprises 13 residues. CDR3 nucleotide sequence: TGTGCCAGCAGCCCCCCGCGGCCCACTGAAGCTTTCTTT. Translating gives CASSPPRPTEAFF.